This T cell receptor (beta chain) was recorded in a study of shared clonotypes between healthy human individuals. Comment on this clone: No antigen is known for it.

This table comes from immunoSEQ multiplex PCR, and its TCRdb copy is limited to in-frame clones, with some not included. The table includes 2 million to 2.5 million clones, approximately 90% detected once. Study-level results: Unshared clonotypes carried lower generation probabilities than those common to all four donors. Among the subsets, naive ones generally showed larger estimated richness than memory ones.

Memory CD4+ cells were the fraction left after CD45RA+ naive selection. CDR3 length equals 16 residues. Germline-derived CDR1 and CDR2 are SGHRS and YFSETQ. Deletions cut 0 bases from V and 1 base from J, with 12 bases between. The sequence derives from a man between 18 and 35 years old in good health. Some clones in this sample may be carry-over from other donors' samples. Sequencing used naive CD4+ T cells from PBMCs. Subset noted: CD45RA+ positively selected. The chain carries TRBV5-1 and TRBJ2-3, with D perhaps TRBD1 or TRBD2 (5 bases each). CDR3 in DNA: TGCGCCAGCAGCTTGGGTGGGGGAATGGGCACAGATACGCAGTATTTT. Translating it yields CASSLGGGMGTDTQYF.